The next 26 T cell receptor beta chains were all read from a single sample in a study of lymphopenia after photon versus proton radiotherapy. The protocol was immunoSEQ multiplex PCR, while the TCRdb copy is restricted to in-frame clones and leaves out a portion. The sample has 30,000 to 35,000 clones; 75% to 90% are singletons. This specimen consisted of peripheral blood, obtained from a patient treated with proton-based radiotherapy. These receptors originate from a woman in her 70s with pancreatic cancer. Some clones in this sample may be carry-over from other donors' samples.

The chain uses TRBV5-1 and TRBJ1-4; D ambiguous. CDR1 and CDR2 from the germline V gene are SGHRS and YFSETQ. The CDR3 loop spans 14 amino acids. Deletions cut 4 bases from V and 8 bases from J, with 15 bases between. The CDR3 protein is CASSVSGSGEKLFF. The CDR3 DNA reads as TGCGCCAGCAGCGTCTCCGGCTCGGGGGAAAAACTGTTTTTT.

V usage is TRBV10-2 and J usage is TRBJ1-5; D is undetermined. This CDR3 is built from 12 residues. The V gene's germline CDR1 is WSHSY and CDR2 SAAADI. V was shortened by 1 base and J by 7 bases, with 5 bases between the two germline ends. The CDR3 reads CASSEWEQPQHF. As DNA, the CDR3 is TGCGCCAGCAGTGAGTGGGAACAGCCCCAGCATTTT.

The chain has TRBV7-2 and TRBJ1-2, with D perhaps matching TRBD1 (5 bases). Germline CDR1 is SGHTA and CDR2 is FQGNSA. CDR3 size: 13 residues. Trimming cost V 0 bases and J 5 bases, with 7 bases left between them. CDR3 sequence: CASSLAGGYGYTF. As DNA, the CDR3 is TGTGCCAGCAGCTTAGCCGGGGGGTATGGCTACACCTTC.

This CDR3 is CSVSESSGNTIYF. The CDR3 nucleotides are TGCAGCGTTAGCGAGAGTTCTGGAAACACCATATATTTT. The rearrangement links TRBV29-1 to TRBJ1-3; D gene unclear. CDR3 size: 13 residues. Germline V gene sequence: CDR1 SQVTM, CDR2 ANQGSEA. Between the trimmed V and J ends, which lost 5 bases and 1 base, there was a span of 9 bases.

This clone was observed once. This chain's CDR3 is CASSPGQGLGYTF. The DNA of the CDR3 is TGTGCCAGCAGTCCGGGACAGGGGCTTGGCTACACCTTC. This chain connects TRBV27 to TRBJ1-2, with 10 positions matching TRBD1. J was trimmed by 7 bases and V by 5 bases; bases with no gene match: 4. CDR3 length: 13 residues. The germline V gene encodes CDR1 MNHEY and CDR2 SMNVEV (reference sequence).

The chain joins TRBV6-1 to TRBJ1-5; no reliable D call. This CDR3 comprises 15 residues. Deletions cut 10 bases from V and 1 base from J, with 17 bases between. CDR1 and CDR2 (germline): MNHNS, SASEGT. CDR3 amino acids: CATLYGPWSNQPQHF. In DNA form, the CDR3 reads TGTGCCACTCTTTACGGCCCTTGGAGCAATCAGCCCCAGCATTTT.

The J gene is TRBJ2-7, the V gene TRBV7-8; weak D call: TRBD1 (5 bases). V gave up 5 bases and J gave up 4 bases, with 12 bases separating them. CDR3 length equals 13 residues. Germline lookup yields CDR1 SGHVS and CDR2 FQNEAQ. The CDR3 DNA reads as TGTGCCAGCAGCAAGGACACGTTATACGAGCAGTACTTC. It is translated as CASSKDTLYEQYF.

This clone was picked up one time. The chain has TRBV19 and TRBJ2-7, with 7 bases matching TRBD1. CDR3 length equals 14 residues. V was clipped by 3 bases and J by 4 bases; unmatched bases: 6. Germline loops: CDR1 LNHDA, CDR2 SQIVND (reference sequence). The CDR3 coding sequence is TGTGCCAGTAGTATGGGACAGTATGCGTACGAGCAGTACTTC. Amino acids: CASSMGQYAYEQYF.

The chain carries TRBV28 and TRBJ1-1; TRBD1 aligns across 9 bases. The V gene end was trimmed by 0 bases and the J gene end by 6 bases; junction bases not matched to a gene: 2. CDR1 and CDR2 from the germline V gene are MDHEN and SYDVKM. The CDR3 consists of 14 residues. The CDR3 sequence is CASSLWGQGAEAFF. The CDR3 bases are TGTGCCAGCAGTTTATGGGGACAGGGCGCTGAAGCTTTCTTT.

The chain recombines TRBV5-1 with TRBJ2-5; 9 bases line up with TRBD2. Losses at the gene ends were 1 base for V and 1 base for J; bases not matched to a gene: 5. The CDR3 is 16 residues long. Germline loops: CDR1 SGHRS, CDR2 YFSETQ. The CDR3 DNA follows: TGCGCCAGCAGCTTGATTAGCGGGAGCTTCCAAGAGACCCAGTACTTC. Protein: CASSLISGSFQETQYF. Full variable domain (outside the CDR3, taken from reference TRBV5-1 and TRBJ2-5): KAGVTQTPRYLIKTRGQQVTLSCSPISGHRSVSWYQQTPGQGLQFLFEYFSETQRNKGNFPGRFSGRQFSNSRSEMNVSTLELGDSALYLCASSLISGSFQETQYFGPGTRLLVL.

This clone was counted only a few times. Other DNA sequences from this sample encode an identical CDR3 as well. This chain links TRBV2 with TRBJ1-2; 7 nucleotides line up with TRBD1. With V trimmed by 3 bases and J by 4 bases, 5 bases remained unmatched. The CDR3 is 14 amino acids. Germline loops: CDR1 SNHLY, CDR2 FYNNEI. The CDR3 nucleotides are TGTGCCAGCAGTGAGAGACAGGGATCCTATGGCTACACCTTC. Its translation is CASSERQGSYGYTF.

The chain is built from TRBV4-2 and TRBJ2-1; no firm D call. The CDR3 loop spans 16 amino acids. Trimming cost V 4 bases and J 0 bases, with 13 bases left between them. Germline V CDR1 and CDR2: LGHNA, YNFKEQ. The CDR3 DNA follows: TGTGCCAGCAGCCTAACCCTGGGCTCCTCCTACAATGAGCAGTTCTTC. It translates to CASSLTLGSSYNEQFF.

The chain's CDR3 is CASRGDSHNEQFF. In nucleotides, the CDR3 is TGTGCCAGCCGAGGGGATTCACACAATGAGCAGTTCTTC. The chain carries TRBV5-4 and TRBJ2-1; the D gene could be TRBD1 or TRBD2 (5 bases each). V lost 7 bases and J lost 5, with 13 bases in between. The germline V gene encodes CDR1 SGHNT and CDR2 YYREEE (reference sequence). The CDR3 sequence is 13 residues long.

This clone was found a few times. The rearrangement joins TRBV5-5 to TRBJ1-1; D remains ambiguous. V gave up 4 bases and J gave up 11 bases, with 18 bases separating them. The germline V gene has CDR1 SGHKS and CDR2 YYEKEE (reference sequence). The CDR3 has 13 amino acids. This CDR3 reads CASSQSAGRVAFF. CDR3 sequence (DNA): TGTGCCAGCAGCCAATCGGCGGGCCGGGTGGCTTTCTTT.

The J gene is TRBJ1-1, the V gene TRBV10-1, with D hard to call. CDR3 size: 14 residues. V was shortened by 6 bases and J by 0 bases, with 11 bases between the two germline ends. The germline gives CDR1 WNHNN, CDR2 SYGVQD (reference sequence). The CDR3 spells CASSRERVNTEAFF. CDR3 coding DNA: TGCGCCAGCAGCCGCGAGAGGGTGAACACTGAAGCTTTCTTT.

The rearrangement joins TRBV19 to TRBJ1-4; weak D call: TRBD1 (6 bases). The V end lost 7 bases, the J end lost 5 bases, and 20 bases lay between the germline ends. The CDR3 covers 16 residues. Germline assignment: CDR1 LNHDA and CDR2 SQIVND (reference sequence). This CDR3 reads CASNPTSGGVNEKLFF. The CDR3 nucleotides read TGTGCCAGTAATCCCACTAGCGGGGGCGTCAATGAAAAACTGTTTTTT. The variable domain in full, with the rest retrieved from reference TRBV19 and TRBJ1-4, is DGGITQSPKYLFRKEGQNVTLSCEQNLNHDAMYWYRQDPGQGLRLIYYSQIVNDFQKGDIAEGYSVSREKKESFPLTVTSAQKNPTAFYLCASNPTSGGVNEKLFFGSGTQLSVL.

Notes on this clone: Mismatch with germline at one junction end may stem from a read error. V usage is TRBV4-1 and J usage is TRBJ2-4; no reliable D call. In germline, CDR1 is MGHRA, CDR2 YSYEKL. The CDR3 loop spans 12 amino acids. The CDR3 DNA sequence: TGCGCCAGCAGCCAAGAAGGGTCCCGGCCACACTTC. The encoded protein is CASSQEGSRPHF.

The CDR3: CASSTLAREGEQYF. The CDR3, as DNA: TGTGCCAGCAGCACACTAGCGAGAGAGGGGGAGCAGTACTTC. The chain uses TRBV27 and TRBJ2-7; 7 nucleotides line up with TRBD2. J gave up 7 bases and V 6 bases, and 12 bases lay outside the gene matches. Germline lookup yields CDR1 MNHEY and CDR2 SMNVEV (reference sequence). This CDR3 region has 14 residues.

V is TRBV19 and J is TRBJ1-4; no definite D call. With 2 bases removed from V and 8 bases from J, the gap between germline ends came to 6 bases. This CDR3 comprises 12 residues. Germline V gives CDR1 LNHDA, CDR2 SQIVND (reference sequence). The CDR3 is CASSIPTEKLFF. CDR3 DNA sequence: TGTGCCAGTAGTATACCGACCGAAAAACTGTTTTTT.

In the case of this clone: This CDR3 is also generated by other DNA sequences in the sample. CDR3 sequence reads: CASSLGGSSYNEQFF. The DNA of the CDR3 is TGCGCCAGCAGCTTGGGAGGGAGCTCCTACAATGAGCAGTTCTTC. The chain carries TRBV5-1 and TRBJ2-1; tentative D call: TRBD2 (5 bases). V was trimmed by 0 bases and J by 0 bases, leaving 7 bases between them. CDR1 is SGHRS and CDR2 is YFSETQ in the germline V gene. The CDR3 totals 15 residues.

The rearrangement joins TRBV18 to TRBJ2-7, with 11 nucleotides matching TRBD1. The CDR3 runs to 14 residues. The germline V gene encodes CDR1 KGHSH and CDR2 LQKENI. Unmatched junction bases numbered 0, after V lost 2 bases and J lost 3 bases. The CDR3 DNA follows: TGTGCCAGCTCACCAGGGACAGGGGGCTACGAGCAGTACTTC. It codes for CASSPGTGGYEQYF.

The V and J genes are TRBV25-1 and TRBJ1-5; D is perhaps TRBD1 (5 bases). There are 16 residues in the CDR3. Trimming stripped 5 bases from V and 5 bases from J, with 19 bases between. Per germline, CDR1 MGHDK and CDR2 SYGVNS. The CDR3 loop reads CASSPRGGVGDQPQHF. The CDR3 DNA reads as TGTGCCAGCAGTCCTAGAGGAGGGGTTGGGGATCAGCCCCAGCATTTT.

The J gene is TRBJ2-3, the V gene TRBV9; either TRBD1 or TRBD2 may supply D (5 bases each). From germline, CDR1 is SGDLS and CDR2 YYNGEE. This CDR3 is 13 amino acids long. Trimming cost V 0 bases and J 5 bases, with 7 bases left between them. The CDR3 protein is CASSVAGGDTQYF. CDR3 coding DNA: TGTGCCAGCAGCGTAGCTGGGGGAGATACGCAGTATTTT. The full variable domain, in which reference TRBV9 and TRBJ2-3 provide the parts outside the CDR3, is DSGVTQTPKHLITATGQRVTLRCSPRSGDLSVYWYQQSLDQGLQFLIQYYNGEERAKGNILERFSAQQFPDLHSELNLSSLELGDSALYFCASSVAGGDTQYFGPGTRLTVL.

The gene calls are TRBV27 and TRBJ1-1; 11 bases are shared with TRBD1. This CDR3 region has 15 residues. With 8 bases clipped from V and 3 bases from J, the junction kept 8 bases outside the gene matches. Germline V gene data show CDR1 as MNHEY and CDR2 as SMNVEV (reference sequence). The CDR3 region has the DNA TGTGCCAGCGGACGGACAGGGGGCGGGGACACTGAAGCTTTCTTT. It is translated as CASGRTGGGDTEAFF.

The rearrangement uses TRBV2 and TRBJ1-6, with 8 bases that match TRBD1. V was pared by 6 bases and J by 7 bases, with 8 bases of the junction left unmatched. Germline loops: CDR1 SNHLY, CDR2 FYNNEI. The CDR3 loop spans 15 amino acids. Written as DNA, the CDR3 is TGTGCCAGCAGCCCGACAGGGGACGGGAATTCACCCCTCCACTTT. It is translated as CASSPTGDGNSPLHF.

The CDR3: CASSIAAGPEAFF. The CDR3 DNA reads TGTGCCAGTAGTATAGCGGCAGGGCCTGAAGCTTTCTTT. V usage is TRBV19 and J usage is TRBJ1-1; TRBD1 might be the D (5 bases). Trimming pared 1 base from V and 6 bases from J, leaving 9 bases between. The germline V gene has CDR1 LNHDA and CDR2 SQIVND (reference sequence). The CDR3 length is 13 residues.